This is a list of T cell receptor beta chains from one sample in a study of post-analysis software for immune sequencing data. TCRdb used MiXCR to reprocess the PCR reads, holding one entry per CDR3 protein. This sample has about 400,000 distinct CDR3 sequences; less than 40% occur once, and the top ten carry 13%. Sequenced input: blood. The source is a girl aged 5 to 17 with multiple sclerosis. Both conserved end residues are part of each CDR3. The D gene is left open where the match is weak. Size values are once, few and many counts, or a class for expanded clones, and some rows have none.

NA,TRBJ1-4,NA,TRBV5-6,CASSPSRGEKPFF,TGTGCCAGCAGCCCAAGTAGGGGTGAAAAACCGTTTTTT
NA,TRBJ2-7,TRBD1,TRBV12-3/TRBV12-4,CASSLQGRYEQYF,TGTGCCAGCAGCCTACAGGGGCGCTACGAGCAGTACTTC
NA,TRBJ2-1,NA,TRBV20-1,CSARDGPYNEQFF,TGCAGTGCTAGAGATGGGCCGTACAATGAGCAGTTCTTC
few,TRBJ2-3,TRBD2,TRBV20-1,CSARLLAGGSTDTQYF,TGCAGTGCTCGCTTACTAGCGGGGGGGTCTACAGATACGCAGTATTTT
once,TRBJ2-3,NA,TRBV12-3/TRBV12-4,CASRVGGDPGSDTQYF,TGTGCCAGCAGAGTCGGCGGGGACCCTGGGTCAGATACGCAGTATTTT
NA,TRBJ1-2,NA,TRBV5-6,CASSLKGGVGYTF,TGTGCCAGCAGCTTGAAGGGCGGGGTAGGCTACACCTTC
NA,TRBJ2-5,TRBD2,TRBV9,CASSVGGGDGETQYF,TGTGCCAGCAGCGTAGGGGGAGGGGACGGAGAGACCCAGTACTTC
few,TRBJ1-1,NA,TRBV12-3/TRBV12-4,CASSPGRLDDIKAEAFF,TGTGCCAGCAGTCCTGGACGGCTGGATGATATTAAGGCTGAAGCTTTCTTT
few,TRBJ2-1,TRBD2,TRBV9,CASSVGGGDEQFF,TGTGCCAGCAGCGTCGGCGGGGGGGATGAGCAGTTCTTC
few,TRBJ2-5,TRBD2,TRBV4-1,CASSHGSGGDQETQYF,TGCGCCAGCAGCCACGGGAGCGGGGGGGACCAAGAGACCCAGTACTTC
NA,TRBJ2-3,NA,TRBV9,CASSAGPHDTQYF,TGTGCCAGCAGTGCCGGACCCCACGATACGCAGTATTTT
NA,TRBJ2-5,NA,TRBV12-3/TRBV12-4,CASSLTRDYGETQYF,TGTGCCAGCAGTTTGACTAGGGATTACGGGGAGACCCAGTACTTC
few,TRBJ1-1,NA,TRBV27,CASRRGMDTEAFF,TGTGCCAGCAGAAGGGGTATGGACACTGAAGCTTTCTTT
few,TRBJ1-1,TRBD1,TRBV20-1,CSANRDRGRNTEAFF,TGCAGTGCTAACCGGGACAGGGGTCGGAACACTGAAGCTTTCTTT
many,TRBJ2-3,NA,TRBV4-1,CASSQDASGGLGTQYF,TGCGCCAGCAGCCAAGATGCCAGCGGAGGATTGGGTACGCAGTATTTT
few,TRBJ1-4,NA,TRBV6-5,CASSWTGPSEKLFF,TGTGCCAGCAGTTGGACCGGGCCCTCCGAAAAACTGTTTTTT
NA,TRBJ1-5,NA,TRBV6-2/TRBV6-3,CASSYSIRAVRGLGQPQHF,TGTGCCAGCAGTTACTCGATACGGGCAGTGAGAGGGTTAGGTCAGCCCCAGCATTTT
NA,TRBJ2-1,TRBD2,TRBV4-1,CASSQRTSGPDNEQFF,TGCGCCAGCAGCCAACGGACTAGCGGACCGGACAATGAGCAGTTCTTC